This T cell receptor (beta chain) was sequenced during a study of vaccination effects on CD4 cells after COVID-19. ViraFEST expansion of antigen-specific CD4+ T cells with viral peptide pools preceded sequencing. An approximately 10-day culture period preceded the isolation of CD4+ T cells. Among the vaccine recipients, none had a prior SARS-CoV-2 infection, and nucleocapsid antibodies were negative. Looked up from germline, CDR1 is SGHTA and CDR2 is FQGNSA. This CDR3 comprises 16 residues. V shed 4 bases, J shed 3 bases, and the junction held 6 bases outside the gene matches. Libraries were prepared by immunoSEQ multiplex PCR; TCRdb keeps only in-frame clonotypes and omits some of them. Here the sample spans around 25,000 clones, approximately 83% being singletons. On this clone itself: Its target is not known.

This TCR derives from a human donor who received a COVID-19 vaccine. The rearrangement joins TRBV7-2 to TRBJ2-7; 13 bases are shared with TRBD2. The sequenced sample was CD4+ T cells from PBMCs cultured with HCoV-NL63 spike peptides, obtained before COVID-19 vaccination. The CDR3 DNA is TGTGCCAGCAGCTCCCGGACTAGCGGGAGTCGCTACGAGCAGTACTTC. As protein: CASSSRTSGSRYEQYF.